The 14 T cell receptor beta chains presented below share a single source sample, sequenced in a study of T cell responses to AZD1222 COVID-19 vaccine. Method: immunoSEQ multiplex PCR; TCRdb's copy keeps in-frame clones and lacks some. The data show around 130,000 clones, 86% seen once. The sample consisted of peripheral blood, taken on day 0 of AZD1222 vaccination. Receptors originate from an adult in good health.

The chain employs TRBV3-1 (or the pseudogene TRBV3-2) and TRBJ1-2; D gene uncertain. Trimming shortened V by 4 bases and J by 4 bases, and 19 bases separated the two germline ends. Germline-derived CDR1 and CDR2 are LGHDT and YNNKEL (reference sequence). The CDR3 is 16 residues long. CDR3 DNA sequence: TGTGCCAGCAGCCCCCCCCGGCTCACTTTTTCCTATGGCTACACCTTC. Its protein is CASSPPRLTFSYGYTF.

V is TRBV19 and J is TRBJ2-7; the D gene is possibly TRBD2 (6 bases). The V gene's germline CDR1 is LNHDA and CDR2 SQIVND (reference sequence). Trimming removed 7 bases at V and 0 bases at J, with 22 bases between. The CDR3 runs 17 residues. The CDR3 is CASIRFSGGKSSYEQYF. The DNA for the CDR3 is TGTGCCAGTATCAGGTTCAGTGGGGGGAAGAGCTCCTACGAGCAGTACTTC.

The rearrangement links TRBV19 to TRBJ1-6; D not certain. V was trimmed by 6 bases and J by 10 bases, leaving 19 bases between them. Germline assignment: CDR1 LNHDA and CDR2 SQIVND (reference sequence). The CDR3 contains 15 residues. The CDR3 DNA is TGTGCCAGTAGCGACCGGGGTTCCCTTACCTCACCCCTCCACTTT. It encodes CASSDRGSLTSPLHF.

This clone appeared once. The chain combines TRBV18 with TRBJ2-7; a possible D gene is TRBD1 (6 bases). The CDR3 is 15 residues long. The germline V gene has CDR1 KGHSH and CDR2 LQKENI. V lost 4 bases to trimming and J lost 3 bases, with 16 bases between them. CDR3 sequence: CASSLTDRPIYEQYF. DNA of the CDR3: TGTGCCAGCTCACTCACAGACAGGCCAATCTACGAGCAGTACTTC.

The V and J genes are TRBV5-1 and TRBJ1-1, with D unresolved. V shed 0 bases and J shed 1 base, with 4 bases lying between them. The CDR3 runs 13 residues. From germline, CDR1 is SGHRS and CDR2 YFSETQ. CDR3 in amino acids: CASSLVPNTEAFF. In nucleotides, the CDR3 is TGCGCCAGCAGCTTGGTCCCGAACACTGAAGCTTTCTTT.

The J gene is TRBJ2-5, the V gene TRBV29-1; 14 bases line up with TRBD2. The length of the CDR3 is 14 residues. With V trimmed by 5 bases and J by 8 bases, 7 bases remained unmatched. From germline, CDR1 is SQVTM and CDR2 ANQGSEA. CDR3 amino acids: CSVQRTSGRTTQYF. DNA of the CDR3: TGCAGCGTTCAAAGGACTAGCGGGAGGACTACCCAGTACTTC.

The chain has TRBV19 and TRBJ1-4; D is ambiguous. Germline assignment: CDR1 LNHDA and CDR2 SQIVND (reference sequence). CDR3 length: 13 residues. Trimming left V 5 bases short and J 8 bases short, with 12 bases between. CDR3 nucleotide sequence: TGTGCCAGTAGTGGCCCACCAAAGGAAAAACTGTTTTTT. It translates to CASSGPPKEKLFF.

The J gene is TRBJ1-5, the V gene TRBV30; maybe TRBD1 (5 bases). Germline V CDR1 and CDR2: GTSNPN, SVGIG (reference sequence). The CDR3 covers 13 residues. Trimming removed 2 bases from V and 6 bases from J, with 11 bases in between. The CDR3, as DNA: TGTGCCTGGAGTAAAGGGGTTAGTCAGCCCCAGCATTTT. Amino acid sequence: CAWSKGVSQPQHF.

The chain recombines TRBV11-3 with TRBJ2-3, with D perhaps matching TRBD2 (5 bases). The CDR3 length is 17 residues. V shed 0 bases and J shed 0 bases, with 13 bases lying between them. The germline V gene encodes CDR1 SGHNT and CDR2 YENEEA. CDR3: CASSLEAALRSTDTQYF. CDR3 nucleotide sequence: TGTGCCAGCAGCTTAGAAGCGGCGCTAAGAAGCACAGATACGCAGTATTTT.

The chain is built from TRBV6-5 and TRBJ2-3; 13 bases agree with TRBD2. The V gene end was trimmed by 6 bases and the J gene end by 1 base; junction bases not matched to a gene: 4. This CDR3 is 16 amino acids long. Germline lookup yields CDR1 MNHEY and CDR2 SVGAGI. DNA of the CDR3: TGTGCCAGCAGCTACGGACTAGCGGGGGGCACAGATACGCAGTATTTT. It encodes CASSYGLAGGTDTQYF.

The genes are TRBV10-3 and TRBJ2-3, with unresolved D. CDR3 length: 16 residues. V dropped 4 bases and J dropped 3 bases, with 17 bases sitting between them. From germline, CDR1 is ENHRY and CDR2 SYGVKD. CDR3 coding DNA: TGTGCCATCAGTGGGGCCCCGGCCGACCCGACAGATACGCAGTATTTT. This gives the protein CAISGAPADPTDTQYF.

This rearrangement joins TRBV15 to TRBJ1-5; D uncertain. V was clipped by 8 bases and J by 0 bases, with 17 bases between them. The CDR3 is 16 amino acids. Germline CDR1 is LNHNV and CDR2 is YYDKDF (reference sequence). The CDR3 here is CATRHGHSNSNQPQHF. The CDR3 DNA reads as TGTGCCACCCGCCATGGGCACTCTAATAGCAATCAGCCCCAGCATTTT.

V gene TRBV19 combines with J gene TRBJ1-2; the D is unclear. The CDR3 is made up of 14 amino acids. Germline V gene sequence: CDR1 LNHDA, CDR2 SQIVND (reference sequence). Between the trimmed V and J ends, which lost 4 bases and 2 bases, there was a span of 11 bases. The CDR3 reads CASSRMQQNYGYTF. CDR3 bases: TGTGCCAGTAGTAGGATGCAGCAGAACTATGGCTACACCTTC. Supplemented by reference TRBV19 and TRBJ1-2, the full variable domain reads DGGITQSPKYLFRKEGQNVTLSCEQNLNHDAMYWYRQDPGQGLRLIYYSQIVNDFQKGDIAEGYSVSREKKESFPLTVTSAQKNPTAFYLCASSRMQQNYGYTFGSGTRLTVV.

This clone was observed once. The V call is TRBV27, the J call TRBJ2-3; possible D gene TRBD2, 6 bases. The CDR3 contains 16 residues. CDR1 is MNHEY, CDR2 SMNVEV, per germline (reference sequence). The V and J ends lost 6 bases and 5 bases respectively, with 21 bases between them. The CDR3 is CASRTAGHGIGDTQYF. The CDR3 DNA is TGTGCCAGCAGGACTGCGGGGCATGGAATCGGAGATACGCAGTATTTT.